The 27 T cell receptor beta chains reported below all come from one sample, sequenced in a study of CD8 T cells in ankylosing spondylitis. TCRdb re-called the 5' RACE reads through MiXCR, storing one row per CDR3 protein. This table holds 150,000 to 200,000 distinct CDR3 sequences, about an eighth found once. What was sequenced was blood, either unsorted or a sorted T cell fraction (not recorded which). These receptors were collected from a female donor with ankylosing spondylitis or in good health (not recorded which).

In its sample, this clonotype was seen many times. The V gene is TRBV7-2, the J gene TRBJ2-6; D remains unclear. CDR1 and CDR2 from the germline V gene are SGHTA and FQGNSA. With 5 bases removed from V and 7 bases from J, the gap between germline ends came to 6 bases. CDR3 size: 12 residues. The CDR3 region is CASSTFANVLTF. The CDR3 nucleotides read TGTGCCAGCAGCACCTTCGCCAACGTCCTGACTTTC.

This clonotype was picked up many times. The CDR3 nucleotides read TGTGCCAGCAGCTTAGGACCTAGCACCGGGGAGCTGTTTTTT. Its translation is CASSLGPSTGELFF. The chain is built from TRBV13 and TRBJ2-2; D gene ambiguous. Deletions cut 0 bases from V and 4 bases from J, with 6 bases between. The CDR3 is 14 amino acids. Germline V lookup: CDR1 PRHDT, CDR2 FYEKMQ (reference sequence).

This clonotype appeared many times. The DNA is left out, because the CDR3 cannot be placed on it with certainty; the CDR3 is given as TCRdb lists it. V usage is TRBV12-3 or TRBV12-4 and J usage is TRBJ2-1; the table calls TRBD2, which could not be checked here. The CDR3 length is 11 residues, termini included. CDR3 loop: CASSFGPGQFF.

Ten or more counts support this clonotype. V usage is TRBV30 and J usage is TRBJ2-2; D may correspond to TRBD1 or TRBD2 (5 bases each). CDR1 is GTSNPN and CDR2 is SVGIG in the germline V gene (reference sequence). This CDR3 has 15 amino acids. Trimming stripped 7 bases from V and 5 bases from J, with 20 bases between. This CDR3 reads CASSSEGRETGELFF. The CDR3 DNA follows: TGTGCCTCCAGTTCCGAGGGCAGGGAAACCGGGGAGCTGTTTTTT.

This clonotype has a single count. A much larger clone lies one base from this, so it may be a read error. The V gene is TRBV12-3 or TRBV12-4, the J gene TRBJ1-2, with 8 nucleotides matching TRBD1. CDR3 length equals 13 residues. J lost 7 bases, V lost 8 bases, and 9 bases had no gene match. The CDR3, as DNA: TGTGCCAGCGGTCCCCAGGGGGCGCGTGGCTACACCTTC. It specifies CASGPQGARGYTF.

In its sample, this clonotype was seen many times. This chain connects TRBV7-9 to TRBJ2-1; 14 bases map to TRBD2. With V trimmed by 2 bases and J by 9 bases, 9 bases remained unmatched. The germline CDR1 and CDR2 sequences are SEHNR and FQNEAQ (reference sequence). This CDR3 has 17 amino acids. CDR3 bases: TGTGCCAGCAGCTTATTGGGGACTAGCGGGAGATCGGTTGAGCAGTTCTTC. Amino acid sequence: CASSLLGTSGRSVEQFF.

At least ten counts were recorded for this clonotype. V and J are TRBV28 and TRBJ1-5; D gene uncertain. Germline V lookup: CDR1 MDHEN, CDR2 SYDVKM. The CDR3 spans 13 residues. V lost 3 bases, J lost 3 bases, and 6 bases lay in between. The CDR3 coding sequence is TGTGCCAGCAGTTTGTGGTCCAATCAGCCCCAGCATTTT. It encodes CASSLWSNQPQHF.

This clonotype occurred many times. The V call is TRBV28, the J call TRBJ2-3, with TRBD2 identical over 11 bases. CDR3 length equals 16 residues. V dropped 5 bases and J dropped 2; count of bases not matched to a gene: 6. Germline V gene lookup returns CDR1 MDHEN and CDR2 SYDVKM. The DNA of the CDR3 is TGTGCCAGCAGTCCCAGACTAGCGGGGCCCACAGATACGCAGTATTTT. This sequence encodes CASSPRLAGPTDTQYF.

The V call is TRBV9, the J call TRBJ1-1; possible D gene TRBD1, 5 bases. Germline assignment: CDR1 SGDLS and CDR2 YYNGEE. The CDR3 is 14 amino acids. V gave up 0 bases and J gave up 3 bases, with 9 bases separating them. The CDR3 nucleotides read TGTGCCAGCAGCGTAGTCCGAGGGGACACTGAAGCTTTCTTT. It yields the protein CASSVVRGDTEAFF.

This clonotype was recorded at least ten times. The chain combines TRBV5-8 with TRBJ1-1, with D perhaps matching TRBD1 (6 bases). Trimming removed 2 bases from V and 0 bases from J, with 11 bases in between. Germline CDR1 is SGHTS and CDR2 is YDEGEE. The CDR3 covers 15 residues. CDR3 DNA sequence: TGTGCCAGCAGCTTCCGGACAGTCTTGAACACTGAAGCTTTCTTT. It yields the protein CASSFRTVLNTEAFF.

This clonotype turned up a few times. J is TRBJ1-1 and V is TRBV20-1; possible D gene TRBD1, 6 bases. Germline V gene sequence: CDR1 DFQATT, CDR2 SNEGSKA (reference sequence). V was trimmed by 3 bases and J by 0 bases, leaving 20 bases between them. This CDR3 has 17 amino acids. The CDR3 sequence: CSASNWGRGAVNTEAFF. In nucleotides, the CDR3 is TGCAGTGCTAGTAATTGGGGCAGGGGAGCGGTGAACACTGAAGCTTTCTTT.

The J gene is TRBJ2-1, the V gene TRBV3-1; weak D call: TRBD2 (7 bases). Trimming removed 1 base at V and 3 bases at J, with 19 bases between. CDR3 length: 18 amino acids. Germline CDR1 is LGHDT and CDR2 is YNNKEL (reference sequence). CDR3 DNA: TGTGCCAGCAGCCAAGGACGTCCTCGGGGAGGGGGCTACAATGAGCAGTTCTTC. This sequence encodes CASSQGRPRGGGYNEQFF.

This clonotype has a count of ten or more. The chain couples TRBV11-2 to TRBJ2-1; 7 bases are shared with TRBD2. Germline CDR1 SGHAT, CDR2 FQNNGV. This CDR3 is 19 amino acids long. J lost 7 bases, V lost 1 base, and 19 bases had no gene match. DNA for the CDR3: TGTGCCAGCAGCTTAGGTCTCGGGACCGGGAGGCGGCGAGGTAATGAGCAGTTCTTC. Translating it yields CASSLGLGTGRRRGNEQFF.

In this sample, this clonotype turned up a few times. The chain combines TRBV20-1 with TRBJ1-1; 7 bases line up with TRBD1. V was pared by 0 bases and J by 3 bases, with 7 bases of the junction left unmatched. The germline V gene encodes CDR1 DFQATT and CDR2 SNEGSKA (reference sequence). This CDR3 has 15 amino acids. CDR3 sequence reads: CSARDRARGDTEAFF. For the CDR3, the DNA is TGCAGTGCTAGAGATAGGGCCAGGGGGGACACTGAAGCTTTCTTT.

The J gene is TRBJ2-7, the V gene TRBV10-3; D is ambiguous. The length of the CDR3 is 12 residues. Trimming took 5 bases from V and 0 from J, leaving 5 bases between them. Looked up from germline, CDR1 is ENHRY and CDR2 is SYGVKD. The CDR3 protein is CAISIGSYEQYF. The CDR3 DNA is TGTGCCATCAGTATTGGCTCCTACGAGCAGTACTTC.

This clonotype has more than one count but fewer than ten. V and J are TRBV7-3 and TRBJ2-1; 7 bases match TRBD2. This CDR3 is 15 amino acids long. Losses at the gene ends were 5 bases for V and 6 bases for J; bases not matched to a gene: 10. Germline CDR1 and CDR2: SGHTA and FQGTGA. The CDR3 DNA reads TGTGCCAGCAGCCCCCGACTAGCCGCTTCCAATGAGCAGTTCTTC. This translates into CASSPRLAASNEQFF.

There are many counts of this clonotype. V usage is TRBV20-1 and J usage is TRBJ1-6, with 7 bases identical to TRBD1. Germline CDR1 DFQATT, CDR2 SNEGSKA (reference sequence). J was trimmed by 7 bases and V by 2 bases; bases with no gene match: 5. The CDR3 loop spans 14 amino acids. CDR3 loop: CSARPGQYNSPLHF. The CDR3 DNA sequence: TGCAGTGCTAGACCGGGACAGTACAATTCACCCCTCCACTTT.

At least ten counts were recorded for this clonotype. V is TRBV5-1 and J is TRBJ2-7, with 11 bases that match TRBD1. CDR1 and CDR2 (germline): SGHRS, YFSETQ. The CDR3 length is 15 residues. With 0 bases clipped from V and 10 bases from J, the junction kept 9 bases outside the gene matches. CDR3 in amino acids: CASSLDGTGGKEQYF. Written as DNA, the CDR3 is TGCGCCAGCAGCTTGGACGGGACAGGGGGAAAGGAACAGTACTTC.

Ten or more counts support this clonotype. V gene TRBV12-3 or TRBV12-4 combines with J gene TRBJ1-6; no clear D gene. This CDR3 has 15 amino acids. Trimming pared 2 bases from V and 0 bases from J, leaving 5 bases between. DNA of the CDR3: TGTGCCAGCAGTTTAATGAGCTCCTATAATTCACCCCTCCACTTT. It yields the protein CASSLMSSYNSPLHF.

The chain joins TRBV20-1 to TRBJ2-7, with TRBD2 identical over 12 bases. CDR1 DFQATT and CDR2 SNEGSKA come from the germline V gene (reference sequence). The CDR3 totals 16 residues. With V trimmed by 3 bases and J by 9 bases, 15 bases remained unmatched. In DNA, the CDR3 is TGCAGTGCTAGTGGTCTAGCGGGAGGGACAATACGAGCGCAGTACTTC. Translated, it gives CSASGLAGGTIRAQYF.

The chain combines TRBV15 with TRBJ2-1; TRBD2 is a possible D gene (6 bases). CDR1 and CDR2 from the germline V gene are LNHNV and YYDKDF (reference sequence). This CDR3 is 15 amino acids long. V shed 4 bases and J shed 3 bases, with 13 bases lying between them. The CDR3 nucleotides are TGTGCCACCAGCACCGCTGGGACTGGCTACAATGAGCAGTTCTTC. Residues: CATSTAGTGYNEQFF.

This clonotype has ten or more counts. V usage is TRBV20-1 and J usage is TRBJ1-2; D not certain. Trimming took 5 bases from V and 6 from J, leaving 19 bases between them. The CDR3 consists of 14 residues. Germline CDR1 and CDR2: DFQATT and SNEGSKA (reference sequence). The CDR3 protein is CSAVRPGFVNGYTF. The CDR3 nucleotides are TGCAGTGCTGTTCGACCTGGATTCGTGAATGGCTACACCTTC.

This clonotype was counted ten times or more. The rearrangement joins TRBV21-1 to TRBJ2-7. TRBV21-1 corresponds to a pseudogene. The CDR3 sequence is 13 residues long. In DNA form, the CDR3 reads TGTGCCAGCAGCAAAGCGAAGGCCTACGAGCAGTACTTC. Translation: CASSKAKAYEQYF.

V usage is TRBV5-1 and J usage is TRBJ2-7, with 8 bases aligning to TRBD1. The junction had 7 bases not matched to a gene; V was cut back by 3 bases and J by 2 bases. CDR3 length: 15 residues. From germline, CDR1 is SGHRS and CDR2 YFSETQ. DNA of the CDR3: TGCGCCAGCAGCTCACTGCGGGACAGGACCTACGAGCAGTACTTC. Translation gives CASSSLRDRTYEQYF.

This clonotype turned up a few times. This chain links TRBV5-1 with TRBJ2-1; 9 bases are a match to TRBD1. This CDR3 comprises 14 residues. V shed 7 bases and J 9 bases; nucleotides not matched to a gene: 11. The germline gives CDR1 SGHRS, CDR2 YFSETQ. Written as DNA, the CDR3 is TGCGCCAGCGGAAGGGACAGGGCCCAGGGTGAGCAGTTCTTC. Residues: CASGRDRAQGEQFF.

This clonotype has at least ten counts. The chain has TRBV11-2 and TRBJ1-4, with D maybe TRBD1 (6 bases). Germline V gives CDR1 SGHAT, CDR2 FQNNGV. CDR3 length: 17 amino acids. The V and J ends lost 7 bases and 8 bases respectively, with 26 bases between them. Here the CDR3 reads CASNSLRAGATEEKLFF. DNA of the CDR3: TGTGCCAGCAACTCCCTCCGTGCGGGGGCTACTGAAGAAAAACTGTTTTTT.

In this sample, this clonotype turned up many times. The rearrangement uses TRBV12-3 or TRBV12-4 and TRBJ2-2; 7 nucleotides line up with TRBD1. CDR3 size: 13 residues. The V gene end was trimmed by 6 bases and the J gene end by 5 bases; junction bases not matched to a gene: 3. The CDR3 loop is CASRRQGTGELFF. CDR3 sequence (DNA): TGTGCCAGCAGGAGACAGGGAACCGGGGAGCTGTTTTTT.